This T cell receptor (beta chain) was profiled in a study of Ad26.COV2.S vaccination and SARS-CoV-2 variants. Whole-study context: The study gave Ad26.COV2.S intramuscularly, once or twice 56 days apart.

CDR3 length equals 16 residues. Germline-derived CDR1 and CDR2 are DFQATT and SNEGSKA (reference sequence). Trimming took 3 bases from V and 2 from J; bases not matched to a gene: 12. Sequencing was performed with immunoSEQ multiplex PCR; in TCRdb, only in-frame clones are kept and a portion is missing. This table has some 240,000 clones, around 90% appearing once. The treatment here: some 20 received Ad26.COV2.S at low or high dose, single or two shots; 5 received placebo; per-sample allocation not given. Samples came from day 63 after the first vaccine or placebo injection. An 18-55-year-old adult in Boston served as donor. Immunization relied on an Ad26 vector, which expressed Wuhan-strain SARS-CoV-2 spike.

The material sequenced was peripheral blood, taken in a trial of Ad26.COV2.S vaccine versus placebo. V gene TRBV20-1 combines with J gene TRBJ2-7; 8 nucleotides match TRBD2. This clonotype was sampled from a person between 18 and 59 years old who received the Ad26.COV2.S COVID-19 vaccine or a placebo. Here the CDR3 DNA reads TGCAGTGCTAGTGCGAGCGGGGGTTTCAAGGCCTACGAGCAGTACTTC. It yields the protein CSASASGGFKAYEQYF.